Listed here are 21 T cell receptor beta chains from one sample, sequenced in a study of blood T cell repertoires in COVID-19. This table comes from immunoSEQ multiplex PCR, and its TCRdb copy is limited to in-frame clones, with some not included. The top ten clones hold 10% to 15% of a sample with roughly 50,000 clones, 85% to 90% of them seen once. Sequenced: peripheral blood. The receptors shown here come from a man at least 80 years old with acute or convalescent COVID-19.

The chain uses TRBV7-2 and TRBJ1-4; D not resolved. Trimming left V 5 bases short and J 4 bases short, with 11 bases between. CDR1 SGHTA and CDR2 FQGNSA come from the germline V gene. The CDR3 sequence is 14 residues long. The CDR3 protein is CASSGGPSNEKLFF. Here the CDR3 DNA reads TGTGCCAGCAGCGGAGGACCGAGTAATGAAAAACTGTTTTTT.

The rearrangement links TRBV24-1 to TRBJ2-1; D ambiguous. V lost 3 bases and J 0 bases, leaving 11 bases between the germline ends. Germline-derived CDR1 and CDR2 are KGHDR and SFDVKD. The CDR3 has 16 residues. The CDR3 protein is CATSDTRPGSYNEQFF. The CDR3 DNA reads TGTGCCACCAGTGATACCAGGCCCGGCTCCTACAATGAGCAGTTCTTC.

This chain links TRBV18 with TRBJ2-3; perhaps TRBD2 as D (5 bases). Germline V lookup: CDR1 KGHSH, CDR2 LQKENI. The CDR3 is 14 residues long. Trimming removed 6 bases from V and 1 base from J, with 11 bases in between. CDR3: CASSPGLGTDTQYF. CDR3 coding DNA: TGTGCCAGCTCGCCTGGACTGGGCACAGATACGCAGTATTTT.

This chain uses TRBV5-1 with TRBJ1-1; perhaps TRBD1 as D (5 bases). Germline V lookup: CDR1 SGHRS, CDR2 YFSETQ. V was clipped by 0 bases and J by 5 bases, with 11 bases between them. CDR3 length: 14 amino acids. The CDR3 loop is CASSLEDGGTEAFF. CDR3 nucleotide sequence: TGCGCCAGCAGCTTGGAGGATGGGGGGACTGAAGCTTTCTTT. Complete variable domain (other parts from reference TRBV5-1 and TRBJ1-1): KAGVTQTPRYLIKTRGQQVTLSCSPISGHRSVSWYQQTPGQGLQFLFEYFSETQRNKGNFPGRFSGRQFSNSRSEMNVSTLELGDSALYLCASSLEDGGTEAFFGQGTRLTVV.

The V and J genes are TRBV14 and TRBJ1-1, with TRBD1 as a possible D gene (6 bases). CDR3 length: 14 amino acids. Between the trimmed V and J ends, which lost 4 bases and 5 bases, there was a span of 14 bases. Germline assignment: CDR1 SGHDN and CDR2 FVKESK. The CDR3 protein is CASSPYRARTEAFF. The CDR3 bases are TGTGCCAGCAGCCCCTACAGGGCGAGGACTGAAGCTTTCTTT. The full variable domain, its missing parts supplied by reference TRBV14 and TRBJ1-1, is EAGVTQFPSHSVIEKGQTVTLRCDPISGHDNLYWYRRVMGKEIKFLLHFVKESKQDESGMPNNRFLAERTGGTYSTLKVQPAELEDSGVYFCASSPYRARTEAFFGQGTRLTVV.

The chain is built from TRBV5-1 and TRBJ1-2; TRBD1 agrees at 7 bases. Per germline, CDR1 SGHRS and CDR2 YFSETQ. V lost 0 bases, J lost 8 bases, and 10 bases stayed unmatched. The CDR3 spans 15 residues. In DNA, the CDR3 is TGCGCCAGCAGCTTGGACTCACTGACAGGGCCCGGCTACACCTTC. Its protein is CASSLDSLTGPGYTF.

The CDR3 here is CASSLDGISGNTIYF. CDR3 nucleotide sequence: TGCGCCAGCAGCTTGGACGGTATCTCTGGAAACACCATATATTTT. The genes are TRBV5-1 and TRBJ1-3; D is unresolved. The CDR3 loop spans 15 amino acids. Per the germline V gene, CDR1 is SGHRS and CDR2 is YFSETQ. V was clipped by 0 bases and J by 0 bases, with 7 bases between them.

This clone was found a few times. The chain joins TRBV6-4 to TRBJ1-2; a weak D match, TRBD1 (5 bases). Trimming cost V 2 bases and J 3 bases, with 13 bases left between them. The CDR3 extends over 15 amino acids. Germline V CDR1 and CDR2: MRHNA, SNTAGT. CDR3 sequence reads: CASSDLRGGDYGYTF. The CDR3 DNA follows: TGTGCCAGCAGTGACCTAAGGGGAGGGGACTATGGCTACACCTTC.

V gene TRBV2 combines with J gene TRBJ2-5; 7 bases map to TRBD2. CDR3 length equals 13 residues. Germline CDR1 reads SNHLY; CDR2 reads FYNNEI. V was pared by 5 bases and J by 4 bases, with 4 bases of the junction left unmatched. CDR3 nucleotide sequence: TGTGCCAGCAGTTGGGGACTACGAGAGACCCAGTACTTC. Its translation: CASSWGLRETQYF.

The chain carries TRBV13 and TRBJ2-1, with 13 nucleotides matching TRBD2. Germline V CDR1 and CDR2: PRHDT, FYEKMQ (reference sequence). The V segment lost 5 bases and the J segment 0 bases; nucleotides outside the gene matches: 10. CDR3 size: 19 residues. The CDR3 here is CASSGPGLAGVSSYNEQFF. CDR3 nucleotides: TGTGCCAGCAGCGGACCAGGACTAGCGGGGGTCAGCTCCTACAATGAGCAGTTCTTC. Full variable domain (rest looked up from reference TRBV13 and TRBJ2-1): AAGVIQSPRHLIKEKRETATLKCYPIPRHDTVYWYQQGPGQDPQFLISFYEKMQSDKGSIPDRFSAQQFSDYHSELNMSSLELGDSALYFCASSGPGLAGVSSYNEQFFGPGTRLTVL.

This chain links TRBV30 with TRBJ1-1; no clear D. Trimming pared 0 bases from V and 0 bases from J, leaving 8 bases between. This CDR3 is 14 amino acids long. CDR1 is GTSNPN and CDR2 is SVGIG in the germline V gene (reference sequence). The CDR3 sequence is CAWSVGGMNTEAFF. The CDR3 DNA reads TGTGCCTGGAGTGTAGGAGGGATGAACACTGAAGCTTTCTTT.

This chain joins TRBV5-1 and TRBJ1-2, with TRBD1 as a possible D gene (5 bases). From germline, CDR1 is SGHRS and CDR2 YFSETQ. Between the trimmed V and J ends, which lost 1 base and 2 bases, there was a span of 12 bases. CDR3 size: 15 residues. CDR3 sequence reads: CASSLFSTGNYGYTF. As DNA, the CDR3 is TGCGCCAGCAGCTTGTTTTCAACAGGAAACTATGGCTACACCTTC.

V and J are TRBV3-1 (or the pseudogene TRBV3-2) and TRBJ2-5, with 9 bases matching TRBD1. Germline CDR1 and CDR2: LGHDT and YNNKEL (reference sequence). With 3 bases clipped from V and 5 bases from J, the junction kept 4 bases outside the gene matches. The CDR3 totals 14 residues. The CDR3 loop is CASSQGQGGETQYF. The CDR3 DNA follows: TGTGCCAGCAGCCAGGGACAGGGAGGGGAGACCCAGTACTTC.

The chain is built from TRBV7-2 and TRBJ2-7; 8 bases are shared with TRBD2. The V gene end was trimmed by 5 bases and the J gene end by 6 bases; junction bases not matched to a gene: 6. This CDR3 has 13 amino acids. The germline V gene encodes CDR1 SGHTA and CDR2 FQGNSA. CDR3 loop: CASSRTSWSEQYF. In DNA, the CDR3 is TGTGCCAGCAGCCGGACTAGCTGGTCCGAGCAGTACTTC.

V usage is TRBV6-2 or TRBV6-3 and J usage is TRBJ2-7, with 9 bases fitting TRBD1. The CDR3 covers 15 residues. Losses at the gene ends were 3 bases for V and 4 bases for J; bases not matched to a gene: 7. CDR1 and CDR2 from the germline V gene are MNHEY and SVGEGT. CDR3 nucleotides: TGTGCCAGCAGTTATCTCGACAGGGGGGCATACGAGCAGTACTTC. It encodes CASSYLDRGAYEQYF.

The chain is built from TRBV19 and TRBJ1-1, with 10 bases aligning to TRBD1. The ends lost 2 bases at V and 5 bases at J; junction bases unmatched: 5. CDR1 is LNHDA and CDR2 is SQIVND in the germline V gene (reference sequence). This CDR3 contains 15 residues. CDR3 region: CASSIRAGQGTEAFF. The CDR3 nucleotides read TGTGCCAGTAGTATAAGAGCGGGACAGGGGACTGAAGCTTTCTTT. The whole variable domain, remainder taken from reference TRBV19 and TRBJ1-1, is DGGITQSPKYLFRKEGQNVTLSCEQNLNHDAMYWYRQDPGQGLRLIYYSQIVNDFQKGDIAEGYSVSREKKESFPLTVTSAQKNPTAFYLCASSIRAGQGTEAFFGQGTRLTVV.

V usage is TRBV7-3 and J usage is TRBJ2-3; 7 nucleotides agree with TRBD1. Germline assignment: CDR1 SGHTA and CDR2 FQGTGA. The junction had 4 bases not matched to a gene; V was cut back by 9 bases and J by 1 base. The CDR3 has 13 amino acids. The CDR3 here is CASSTGGTDTQYF. CDR3 bases: TGTGCCAGTAGCACAGGGGGCACAGATACGCAGTATTTT.

The chain uses TRBV30 and TRBJ2-3, with 9 bases that match TRBD2. CDR3 size: 14 residues. V dropped 8 bases and J dropped 1; count of bases not matched to a gene: 7. Germline V gives CDR1 GTSNPN, CDR2 SVGIG (reference sequence). The CDR3 loop is CARAPSGGTDTQYF. The CDR3 DNA sequence: TGTGCCAGAGCTCCTAGCGGGGGCACAGATACGCAGTATTTT.

This clone was seen a few times. The J gene is TRBJ2-7, the V gene TRBV3-1 (or the pseudogene TRBV3-2); D may be TRBD1 (6 bases). V gave up 5 bases and J gave up 5 bases, with 10 bases separating them. This CDR3 has 12 residues. Germline lookup yields CDR1 LGHDT and CDR2 YNNKEL (reference sequence). The CDR3, as DNA: TGTGCCAGCAGCAAGGGGGACGACGAGCAGTACTTC. The encoded protein is CASSKGDDEQYF.

The chain is built from TRBV12-3 or TRBV12-4 and TRBJ1-2, with D unresolved. With 2 bases removed from V and 7 bases from J, the gap between germline ends came to 8 bases. This CDR3 is 12 amino acids long. Here the CDR3 reads CASSLTFFGYTF. The CDR3 DNA is TGTGCCAGCAGTTTAACTTTTTTTGGCTACACCTTC.

The chain employs TRBV18 and TRBJ1-1; 8 nucleotides align to TRBD1. After removal of 3 bases from V and 0 bases from J, the junction contained 3 bases not matched to a gene. CDR1 and CDR2 (germline): KGHSH, LQKENI. This CDR3 has 15 amino acids. The CDR3 coding sequence is TGTGCCAGCTCACCGGGACAGGCGGTGAACACTGAAGCTTTCTTT. Encoded protein: CASSPGQAVNTEAFF.